Shown below are 19 T cell receptor beta chains from a single sample sequenced in a study of neurological immune-mediated disorders. Using its own MiXCR run on the 5' RACE reads, TCRdb lists one record per CDR3 protein. The sample yields 84,000 or so distinct CDR3 sequences, 10% seen once. The sample taken for sequencing was PBMCs. The receptor set was obtained from a man aged 40-50 years in good health.

This clonotype was observed a few times. This chain uses TRBV6-1 with TRBJ2-7, with D unclear. The CDR3 spans 12 residues. In germline, CDR1 is MNHNS, CDR2 SASEGT. V dropped 0 bases and J dropped 9 bases, with 9 bases sitting between them. The CDR3 region is CASSEAKIWQYF. The CDR3 DNA is TGTGCCAGCAGTGAAGCTAAGATCTGGCAGTACTTC.

This clonotype was observed at least ten times. The rearrangement links TRBV3-1 to TRBJ1-1, with a possible D match to TRBD1 (6 bases). Trimming shortened V by 1 base and J by 6 bases, and 15 bases separated the two germline ends. The germline CDR1 and CDR2 sequences are LGHDT and YNNKEL (reference sequence). The CDR3 totals 15 residues. The CDR3 loop is CASSQVASGVAEAFF. DNA of the CDR3: TGTGCCAGCAGCCAAGTGGCCTCAGGGGTTGCTGAAGCTTTCTTT.

In its sample, this clonotype was seen once. One end of the junction varies from germline; a read error may be responsible. V is TRBV6-6 and J is TRBJ2-2; weak D call: TRBD2 (5 bases). Per the germline V gene, CDR1 is MNHNY and CDR2 is SVGAGI (reference sequence). This CDR3 spans 13 amino acids. The CDR3 bases are TGTGCAAGCAAACAGACTTACACCGGGGAGCTGCTTTTT. Encoded protein: CASKQTYTGELLF.

This clonotype has a count of ten or more. The rearrangement links TRBV7-9 to TRBJ2-4; D ambiguous. V lost 5 bases to trimming and J lost 0 bases, with 20 bases between them. In germline, CDR1 is SEHNR, CDR2 FQNEAQ (reference sequence). CDR3 length: 18 amino acids. CDR3 nucleotides: TGTGCCAGCAGCCCGAATAACCCCACCAGGCCAGCCAAAAACATTCAGTACTTC. This translates into CASSPNNPTRPAKNIQYF.

In this sample, this clonotype turned up many times. CDR3 DNA sequence: TGTGCCAGCAGTCCGGGACTAGCGGGAGCCCGTGGACCGAGCACAGATACGCAGTATTTT. Amino acids: CASSPGLAGARGPSTDTQYF. This chain connects TRBV27 to TRBJ2-3; the match to TRBD2 covers 14 bases. This CDR3 region has 20 residues. With V trimmed by 5 bases and J by 0 bases, 13 bases remained unmatched. In germline, CDR1 is MNHEY, CDR2 SMNVEV (reference sequence).

This clonotype was seen many times. The chain uses TRBV7-2 and TRBJ2-3; D ambiguous. Trimming cost V 1 base and J 3 bases, with 11 bases left between them. Germline loops: CDR1 SGHTA, CDR2 FQGNSA. CDR3 length equals 15 residues. The CDR3 nucleotides are TGTGCCAGCAGCTTAGGTTTTGACGGGACAGATACGCAGTATTTT. Translating gives CASSLGFDGTDTQYF.

The chain recombines TRBV14 with TRBJ2-5; TRBD1 agrees at 9 bases. Germline loops: CDR1 SGHDN, CDR2 FVKESK. The CDR3 loop spans 16 amino acids. J gave up 4 bases and V 0 bases, and 6 bases lay outside the gene matches. The CDR3 region has the DNA TGTGCCAGCAGCCAAGACTACAGGGGGCGACGAGAGACCCAGTACTTC. Translating it yields CASSQDYRGRRETQYF.

This clonotype appeared many times. The gene calls are TRBV29-1 and TRBJ2-5; D ambiguous. CDR3 length equals 13 residues. Trimming stripped 2 bases from V and 5 bases from J, with 12 bases between. Germline CDR1 SQVTM, CDR2 ANQGSEA. CDR3 coding DNA: TGCAGCGTTGAATGGGGTAACGGGGAGACCCAGTACTTC. This sequence encodes CSVEWGNGETQYF.

The chain couples TRBV2 to TRBJ2-7, with TRBD2 matching 7 bases. Germline values: CDR1 SNHLY, CDR2 FYNNEI. With 3 bases clipped from V and 4 bases from J, the junction kept 6 bases outside the gene matches. This CDR3 has 14 amino acids. The CDR3 reads CASSEGGSRYEQYF. DNA of the CDR3: TGTGCCAGCAGTGAGGGGGGGTCGAGGTACGAGCAGTACTTC.

This clonotype was counted ten times or more. V gene TRBV9 combines with J gene TRBJ2-1, with TRBD2 matching over 7 bases. V dropped 3 bases and J dropped 4; count of bases not matched to a gene: 7. Germline V lookup: CDR1 SGDLS, CDR2 YYNGEE. The CDR3 has 15 amino acids. CDR3 bases: TGTGCCAGCAGCGACCGTTCGGGGGGTTACAATGAGCAGTTCTTC. As protein: CASSDRSGGYNEQFF.

In its sample, this clonotype was seen many times. The chain employs TRBV10-3 and TRBJ2-3; perhaps TRBD2 as D (5 bases). V lost 4 bases, J lost 6 bases, and 14 bases lay in between. This CDR3 is built from 14 residues. Germline loops: CDR1 ENHRY, CDR2 SYGVKD. The CDR3 DNA reads TGTGCCATCAGTGCTCTAGTGGAGGCGGATACGCAGTATTTT. As protein: CAISALVEADTQYF.

This clonotype was detected ten times or more. This chain connects TRBV9 to TRBJ2-2, with D perhaps assigned TRBD1 or TRBD2 (5 bases each). The CDR3 is 16 residues long. The germline V gene encodes CDR1 SGDLS and CDR2 YYNGEE. V lost 3 bases to trimming and J lost 2 bases, with 14 bases between them. CDR3 sequence (DNA): TGTGCCAGCAGCGGGAGCCGGGACGTCAACACCGGGGAGCTGTTTTTT. This translates into CASSGSRDVNTGELFF. Combining the CDR3 with reference TRBV9 and TRBJ2-2 gives the whole variable domain DSGVTQTPKHLITATGQRVTLRCSPRSGDLSVYWYQQSLDQGLQFLIQYYNGEERAKGNILERFSAQQFPDLHSELNLSSLELGDSALYFCASSGSRDVNTGELFFGEGSRLTVL.

In its sample, this clonotype was seen a few times. The J gene is TRBJ2-1, the V gene TRBV10-3, with D uncertain. V was trimmed by 6 bases and J by 2 bases, leaving 11 bases between them. The CDR3 covers 14 residues. Germline V CDR1 and CDR2: ENHRY, SYGVKD. CDR3 nucleotides: TGTGCCATCAGCCAAAGACCCGCCTACAATGAGCAGTTCTTC. Its translation is CAISQRPAYNEQFF.

This clonotype was found many times. The chain uses TRBV19 and TRBJ1-2, with a tentative D call TRBD1 (5 bases). The CDR3 totals 13 residues. Germline assignment: CDR1 LNHDA and CDR2 SQIVND (reference sequence). V was shortened by 6 bases and J by 2 bases, with 10 bases between the two germline ends. The CDR3 sequence: CASRRDPNYGYTF. The CDR3 DNA follows: TGTGCCAGTAGGAGGGACCCCAACTATGGCTACACCTTC.

Notes on this clonotype: A much more abundant neighbour one base away suggests this may be a read error. J is TRBJ1-2 and V is TRBV11-2; no firm D call. The germline CDR1 and CDR2 sequences are SGHAT and FQNNGV. Between the trimmed V and J ends, which lost 4 bases and 3 bases, there was a span of 9 bases. The CDR3 has 13 amino acids. Written as DNA, the CDR3 is TGTGCCAGCAGCTCCAGCTGGTACTATGGCTACACCTTC. It specifies CASSSSWYYGYTF.

Many counts were recorded for this clonotype. The CDR3 is CSARDPWESSYEQYF. Here the CDR3 DNA reads TGCAGTGCTAGAGACCCCTGGGAGAGCTCCTACGAGCAGTACTTC. This chain uses TRBV20-1 with TRBJ2-7, with D possibly matching TRBD2 (5 bases). Trimming took 0 bases from V and 0 from J, leaving 12 bases between them. Germline V gives CDR1 DFQATT, CDR2 SNEGSKA (reference sequence). The CDR3 is 15 residues long.

At least ten counts were recorded for this clonotype. V is TRBV9 and J is TRBJ2-5, with TRBD2 matching 7 bases. V lost 1 base and J lost 4; bases outside the gene matches: 4. Germline V lookup: CDR1 SGDLS, CDR2 YYNGEE. This CDR3 spans 14 amino acids. The CDR3: CASSVSGGGETQYF. For the CDR3, the DNA is TGTGCCAGCAGCGTATCGGGGGGAGGAGAGACCCAGTACTTC.

This clonotype was counted at least ten times. The V call is TRBV6-6, the J call TRBJ2-1; 15 nucleotides align to TRBD2. From germline, CDR1 is MNHNY and CDR2 SVGAGI (reference sequence). The CDR3 sequence is 16 residues long. V dropped 6 bases and J dropped 7; count of bases not matched to a gene: 7. The CDR3 sequence is CASSPGTSGRWNEQFF. The CDR3 DNA sequence: TGTGCCAGCAGCCCTGGGACTAGCGGGAGGTGGAATGAGCAGTTCTTC.

This clonotype has at least ten counts. This chain connects TRBV11-2 to TRBJ2-2, with D possibly TRBD2 on 5 matching bases. This CDR3 is 13 amino acids long. The germline V and J ends were trimmed by 0 bases and 7 bases, with 6 bases remaining between them. Looked up from germline, CDR1 is SGHAT and CDR2 is FQNNGV. In DNA form, the CDR3 reads TGTGCCAGCAGCTTAGATCGGGACGGGGAGCTGTTTTTT. Translated, it gives CASSLDRDGELFF.